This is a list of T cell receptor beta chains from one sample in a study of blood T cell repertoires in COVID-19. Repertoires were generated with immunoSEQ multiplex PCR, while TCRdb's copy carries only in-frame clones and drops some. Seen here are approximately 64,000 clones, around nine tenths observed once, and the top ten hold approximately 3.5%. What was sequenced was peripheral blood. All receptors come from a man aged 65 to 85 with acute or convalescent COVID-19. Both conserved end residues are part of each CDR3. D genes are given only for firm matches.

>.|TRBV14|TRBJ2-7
CASSPDSAYEQYF
TGTGCCAGCAGCCCGGACTCCGCCTACGAGCAGTACTTC
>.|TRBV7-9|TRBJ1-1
CASSSGGTEAFF
TGTGCCAGCAGCTCCGGGGGGACTGAAGCTTTCTTT
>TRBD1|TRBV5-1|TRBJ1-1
CASSLWTGPNTEAFF
TGCGCCAGCAGCCTCTGGACAGGGCCAAACACTGAAGCTTTCTTT
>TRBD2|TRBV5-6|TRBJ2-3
CASRELAGGSLGTDTQYF
TGTGCCAGCAGGGAACTAGCGGGGGGGAGCTTGGGCACAGATACGCAGTATTTT
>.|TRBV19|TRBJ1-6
CASSPRHLYNSPLHF
TGTGCCAGTAGCCCACGACACCTTTATAATTCACCCCTCCACTTT
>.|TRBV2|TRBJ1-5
CASSERSWSNQPQHF
TGTGCCAGCAGTGAGAGGTCGTGGAGCAATCAGCCCCAGCATTTT
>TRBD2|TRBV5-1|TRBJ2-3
CASSLAPHSLAGGGRWTDTQYF
TGCGCCAGCAGCTTGGCCCCCCACTCGCTAGCGGGGGGGGGCCGTTGGACAGATACGCAGTATTTT
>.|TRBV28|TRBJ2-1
CASSSAGQAYNEQFF
TGTGCCAGCAGTTCTGCTGGGCAGGCCTACAATGAGCAGTTCTTC
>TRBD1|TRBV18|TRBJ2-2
CASSRGQATNTGELFF
TGTGCCAGCTCAAGAGGACAGGCCACGAACACCGGGGAGCTGTTTTTT
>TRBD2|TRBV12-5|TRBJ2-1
CASGLVRVAGGHSSYNEQFF
TGTGCTAGTGGTTTGGTACGGGTAGCGGGGGGCCATAGCTCCTACAATGAGCAGTTCTTC
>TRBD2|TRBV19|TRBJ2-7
CASSRTSGVYEQYF
TGTGCCAGTAGTCGGACTAGCGGGGTCTACGAGCAGTACTTC
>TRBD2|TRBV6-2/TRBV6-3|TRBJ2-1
CASSSSVAGTYNEQFF
TGTGCCAGCAGTTCCTCGGTAGCGGGGACCTACAATGAGCAGTTCTTC